Sequencing of this TCR beta chain was carried out in a study of chemoradiotherapy in HPV16-positive cancers. Study outcomes and limitations: In HPV16-positive patients, HPV-responsive T-cell expansion tracked better recurrence-free survival. Candidate HPV-specific clones and E7-related TCR motifs grew in tumor during treatment.

TCRdb's table, derived via immunoSEQ multiplex PCR, lists solely in-frame clones and lacks some. Of about 22,000 clones in the sample, 73% are singletons; the top ten hold 2.6%. Note on this clone: The antigen remains unidentified.

The V gene's germline CDR1 is SGHNT and CDR2 YYREEE (reference sequence). The V gene lost 4 bases and the J gene lost 0 bases, with 7 bases spanning the gap. The CDR3 length is 13 residues. Sampling was performed from a patient who underwent chemoradiotherapy. The chain carries TRBV5-4 and TRBJ1-1; D uncertain. This sequence was found in a human donor with HPV-associated anogenital cancer. The CDR3 sequence is CASSPEVNTEAFF. CDR3 DNA: TGTGCCAGCAGCCCGGAAGTGAACACTGAAGCTTTCTTT.